This TCR beta chain was identified in a study of cytomegalovirus exposure and HLA in healthy donors. Study-wide context: Later, an analysis reported that the 130 or so validation repertoires had used the same platform as the 550 to 750 first-cohort repertoires. Broader study findings: Rarity marked most TCR sequences, yet some public TCRs occurred in many donors. TCR beta chains numbering more than 150 were designated cytomegalovirus-associated.

With respect to this clone: Its antigen is as yet unknown.

Profiling relied on immunoSEQ multiplex PCR, and the TCRdb table lists in-frame clones only, not all of them. The repertoire holds about 160,000 clones, around 96% seen once, with under 0.9% in the top ten. Donors came from a validation cohort of 95 to 150 subjects, distinct from the first 666-subject cohort. Germline trimming cut 5 bases from V and 5 bases from J; bases unmatched to any gene: 8. Germline V gene lookup returns CDR1 SEHNR and CDR2 FQNEAQ (reference sequence). The CDR3 loop spans 14 amino acids. The sample consisted of PBMCs. The J gene is TRBJ1-2, the V gene TRBV7-9, with 7 bases aligning to TRBD1. The source of this sequence is a woman aged 18-35 years in good health and CMV-seronegative. CDR3 DNA: TGTGCCAGCAGCCTAGAACAGGGGTCTTATGGCTACACCTTC. It specifies CASSLEQGSYGYTF.